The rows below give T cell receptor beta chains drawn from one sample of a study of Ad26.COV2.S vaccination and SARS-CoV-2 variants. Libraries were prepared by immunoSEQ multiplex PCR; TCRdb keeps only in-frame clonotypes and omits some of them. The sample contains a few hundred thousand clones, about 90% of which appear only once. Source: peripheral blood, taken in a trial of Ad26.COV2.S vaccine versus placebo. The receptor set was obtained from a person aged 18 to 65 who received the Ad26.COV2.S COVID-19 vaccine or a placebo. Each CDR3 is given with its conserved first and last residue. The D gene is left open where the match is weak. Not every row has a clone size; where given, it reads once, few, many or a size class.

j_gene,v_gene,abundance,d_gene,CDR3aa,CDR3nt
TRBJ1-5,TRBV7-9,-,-,CASSLSQTSAAYGQPQHF,TGTGCCAGCAGCTTATCACAGACATCAGCCGCCTATGGTCAGCCCCAGCATTTT
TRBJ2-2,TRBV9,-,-,CASSVFRGDTGELFF,TGTGCCAGCAGCGTTTTCAGGGGGGACACCGGGGAGCTGTTTTTT
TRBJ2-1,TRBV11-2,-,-,CASSLDRENEQFF,TGTGCCAGCAGCTTGGACCGGGAGAATGAGCAGTTCTTC
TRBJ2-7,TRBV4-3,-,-,CASSLDRSSYEQYF,TGCGCCAGCAGCCTCGACAGGTCCTCCTACGAGCAGTACTTC
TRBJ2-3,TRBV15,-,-,CATSRDLLDPDTQYF,TGTGCCACCAGCAGAGATCTGCTTGATCCAGATACGCAGTATTTT
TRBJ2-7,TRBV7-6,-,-,CASSLGTGTGSREQYF,TGTGCCAGCAGCTTAGGGACCGGTACAGGGAGTCGCGAGCAGTACTTC
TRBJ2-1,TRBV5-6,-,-,CASSLGNEQFF,TGTGCCAGCAGCTTAGGCAATGAGCAGTTCTTC
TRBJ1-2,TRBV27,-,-,CASSSRGPNYGYTF,TGTGCCAGCAGTTCCAGGGGCCCTAACTATGGCTACACCTTC
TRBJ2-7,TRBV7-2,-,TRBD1,CASRPPSGTGNHEQYF,TGTGCCAGCAGACCCCCGTCCGGGACAGGGAACCACGAGCAGTACTTC
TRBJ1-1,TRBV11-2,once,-,CASSSVGARAEAFF,TGTGCCAGCAGCTCAGTGGGGGCTCGGGCTGAAGCTTTCTTT
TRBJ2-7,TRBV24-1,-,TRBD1,CATSVGTGYDEQYF,TGTGCCACCAGTGTTGGGACAGGGTACGACGAGCAGTACTTC
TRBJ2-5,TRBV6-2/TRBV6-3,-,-,CASSTVDPTQYF,TGTGCCAGCAGCACTGTGGACCCGACCCAGTACTTC
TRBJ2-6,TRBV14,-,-,CASSRTMGGVNVLTF,TGTGCCAGCAGCCGGACTATGGGGGGAGTCAACGTCCTGACTTTC
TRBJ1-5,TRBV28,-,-,CASSSDGRLSNQPQHF,TGTGCCAGCAGTTCAGACGGACGGCTTAGCAATCAGCCCCAGCATTTT
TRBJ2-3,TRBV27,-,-,CASSDKGLADTQYF,TGTGCCAGCAGCGACAAGGGTTTGGCAGATACGCAGTATTTT
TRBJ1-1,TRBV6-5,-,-,CASSYSRGMNTEAFF,TGTGCCAGCAGTTACTCGCGGGGCATGAACACTGAAGCTTTCTTT
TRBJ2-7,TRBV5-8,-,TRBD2,CASSDPGGEYEQYF,TGTGCCAGCAGCGACCCGGGAGGGGAATACGAGCAGTACTTC
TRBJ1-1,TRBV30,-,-,CAWSVSNTEAFF,TGTGCCTGGAGTGTCTCCAACACTGAAGCTTTCTTT
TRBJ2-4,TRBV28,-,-,CASSSNEVAKNIQYF,TGTGCCAGCAGTTCTAATGAAGTAGCCAAAAACATTCAGTACTTC
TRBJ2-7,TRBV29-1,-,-,CSVPSGPVGGEQYF,TGCAGCGTTCCCTCAGGGCCCGTGGGCGGCGAGCAGTACTTC
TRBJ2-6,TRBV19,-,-,CASSRQDIAGANVLTF,TGTGCCAGTAGTCGACAGGACATAGCTGGGGCCAACGTCCTGACTTTC
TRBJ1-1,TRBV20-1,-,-,CSASYRDTEAFF,TGCAGTGCTAGTTACAGGGACACTGAAGCTTTCTTT
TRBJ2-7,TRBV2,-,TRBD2,CASSEISGVTYEQYF,TGTGCCAGCAGTGAAATTAGCGGGGTCACCTACGAGCAGTACTTC
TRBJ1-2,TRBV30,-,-,CAWSVLRTSYGYTF,TGTGCCTGGAGTGTCCTCAGGACCTCCTATGGCTACACCTTC
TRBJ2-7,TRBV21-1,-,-,CASSKDGVPSGTYEQYF,TGTGCCAGCAGCAAGGATGGGGTCCCTAGCGGTACCTACGAGCAGTACTTC
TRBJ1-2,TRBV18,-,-,CASSWGAGDGYTF,TGTGCCAGCTCATGGGGCGCCGGGGATGGCTACACCTTC
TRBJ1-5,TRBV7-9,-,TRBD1,CASSLLTGDQPQHF,TGTGCCAGCAGCTTATTGACAGGGGATCAGCCCCAGCATTTT
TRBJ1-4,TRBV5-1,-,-,CASSPGGGATNEKLFF,TGCGCCAGCAGCCCTGGTGGAGGCGCAACTAATGAAAAACTGTTTTTT
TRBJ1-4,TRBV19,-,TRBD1,CATNDRGQKEKLFF,TGTGCCACAAACGACAGGGGCCAAAAGGAAAAACTGTTTTTT
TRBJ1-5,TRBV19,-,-,CASTDRRQGNQPQHF,TGTGCCAGTACCGATAGGAGACAGGGCAATCAGCCCCAGCATTTT
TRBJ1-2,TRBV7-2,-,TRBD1,CASSLSYRGRYTF,TGTGCCAGCAGCTTAAGCTACAGGGGCCGCTACACCTTC
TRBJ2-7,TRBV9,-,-,CASSPESSYEQYF,TGTGCCAGCAGCCCCGAGAGCTCCTACGAGCAGTACTTC
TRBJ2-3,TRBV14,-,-,CASSLYRGATTDTQYF,TGTGCCAGCAGCCTATACAGAGGGGCTACCACAGATACGCAGTATTTT
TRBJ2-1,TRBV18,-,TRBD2,CASSPPASGRVNEQFF,TGTGCCAGCTCACCACCGGCTAGCGGTCGGGTCAATGAGCAGTTCTTC
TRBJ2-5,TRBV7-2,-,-,CASSSQITQETQYF,TGTGCCAGCAGCTCACAGATAACCCAAGAGACCCAGTACTTC
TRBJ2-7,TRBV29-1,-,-,CSVVRTDANYEQYF,TGCAGCGTTGTAAGGACCGATGCGAACTACGAGCAGTACTTC
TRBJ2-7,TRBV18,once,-,CASSSLARGRGSFDEQYF,TGTGCCAGCTCGTCGCTTGCCCGGGGGCGCGGATCTTTCGACGAGCAGTACTTC
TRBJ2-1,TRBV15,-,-,CATSSGDGVPYNEQFF,TGTGCCACCAGCAGCGGTGACGGGGTACCCTACAATGAGCAGTTCTTC
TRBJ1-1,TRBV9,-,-,CASSPRVVSEEAFF,TGTGCCAGCAGCCCCCGGGTGGTCTCCGAGGAAGCTTTCTTT